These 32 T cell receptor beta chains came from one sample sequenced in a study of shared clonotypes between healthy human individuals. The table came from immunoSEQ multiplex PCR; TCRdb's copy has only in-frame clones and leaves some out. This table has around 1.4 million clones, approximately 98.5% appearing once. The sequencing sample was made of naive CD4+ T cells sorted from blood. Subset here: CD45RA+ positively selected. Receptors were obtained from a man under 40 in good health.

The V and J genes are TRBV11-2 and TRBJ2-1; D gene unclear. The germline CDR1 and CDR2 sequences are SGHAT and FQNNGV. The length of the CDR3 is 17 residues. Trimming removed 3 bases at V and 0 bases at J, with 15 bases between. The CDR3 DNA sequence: TGTGCCAGCAGCTTTTTGCCCGCAACCCTCTCCTACAATGAGCAGTTCTTC. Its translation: CASSFLPATLSYNEQFF.

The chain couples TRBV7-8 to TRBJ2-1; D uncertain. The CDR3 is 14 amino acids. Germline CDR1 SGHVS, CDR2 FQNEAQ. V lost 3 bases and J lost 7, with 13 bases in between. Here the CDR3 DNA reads TGTGCCAGCAGCTTGCTGAGGCAGGTGAATGAGCAGTTCTTC. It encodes CASSLLRQVNEQFF.

CDR3 DNA: TGCGCCAGCAGCCGGGACAGGGGAACCGGGGAGCTGTTTTTT. As protein: CASSRDRGTGELFF. J is TRBJ2-2 and V is TRBV10-1; 10 bases agree with TRBD1. V gave up 6 bases and J gave up 5 bases; unmatched junction bases: 3. This CDR3 is 14 amino acids long. CDR1 and CDR2 from the germline V gene are WNHNN and SYGVQD (reference sequence).

CDR3 in DNA: TGTGCCAGCAGCCCGACCACCCCAAACACAGATACGCAGTATTTT. This gives the protein CASSPTTPNTDTQYF. V and J are TRBV5-4 and TRBJ2-3; D gene unclear. Trimming removed 4 bases at V and 2 bases at J, with 14 bases between. The CDR3 is 15 residues long. CDR1 SGHNT and CDR2 YYREEE come from the germline V gene (reference sequence).

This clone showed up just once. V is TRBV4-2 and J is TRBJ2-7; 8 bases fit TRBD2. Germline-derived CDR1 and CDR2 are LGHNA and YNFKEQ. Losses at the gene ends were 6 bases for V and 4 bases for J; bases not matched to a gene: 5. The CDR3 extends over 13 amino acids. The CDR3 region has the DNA TGTGCCAGCAGTTCGGGGGGGCAATACGAGCAGTACTTC. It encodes CASSSGGQYEQYF.

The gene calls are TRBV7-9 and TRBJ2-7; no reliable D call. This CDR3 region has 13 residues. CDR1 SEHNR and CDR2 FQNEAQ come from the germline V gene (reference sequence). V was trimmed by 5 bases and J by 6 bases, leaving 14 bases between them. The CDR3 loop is CASSLRAVGEQYF. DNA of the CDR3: TGTGCCAGCAGCCTCCGGGCGGTCGGCGAGCAGTACTTC. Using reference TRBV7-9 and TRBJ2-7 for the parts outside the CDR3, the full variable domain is DTGVSQNPRHKITKRGQNVTFRCDPISEHNRLYWYRQTLGQGPEFLTYFQNEAQLEKSRLLSDRFSAERPKGSFSTLEIQRTEQGDSAMYLCASSLRAVGEQYFGPGTRLTVT.

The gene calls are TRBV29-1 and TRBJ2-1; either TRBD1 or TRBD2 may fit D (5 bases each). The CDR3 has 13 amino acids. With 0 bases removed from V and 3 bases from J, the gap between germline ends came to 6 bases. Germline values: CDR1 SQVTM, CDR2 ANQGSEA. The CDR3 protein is CSVEEGDYNEQFF. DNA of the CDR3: TGCAGCGTTGAAGAGGGGGACTACAATGAGCAGTTCTTC.

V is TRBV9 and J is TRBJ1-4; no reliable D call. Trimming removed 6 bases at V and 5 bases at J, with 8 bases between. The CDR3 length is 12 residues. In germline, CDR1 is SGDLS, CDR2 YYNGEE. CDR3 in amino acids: CASNLVNEKLFF. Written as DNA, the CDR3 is TGTGCCAGCAACTTGGTGAATGAAAAACTGTTTTTT.

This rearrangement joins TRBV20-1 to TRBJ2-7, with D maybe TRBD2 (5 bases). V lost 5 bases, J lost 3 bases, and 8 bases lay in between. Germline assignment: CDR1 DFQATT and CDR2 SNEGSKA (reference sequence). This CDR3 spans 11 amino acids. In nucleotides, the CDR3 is TGCAGTGCTCTAGCCGGCTACGAGCAGTACTTC. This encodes CSALAGYEQYF.

CDR3 sequence (DNA): TGTGCCAGCAGCCCTAGCGGGAGTCTCTACGAGCAGTACTTC. As protein: CASSPSGSLYEQYF. The J gene is TRBJ2-7, the V gene TRBV25-1; 10 positions agree with TRBD2. The CDR3 length is 14 residues. V trimming: 6 bases; J trimming: 3 bases; junction bases outside the gene matches: 5. CDR1 is MGHDK and CDR2 is SYGVNS in the germline V gene.

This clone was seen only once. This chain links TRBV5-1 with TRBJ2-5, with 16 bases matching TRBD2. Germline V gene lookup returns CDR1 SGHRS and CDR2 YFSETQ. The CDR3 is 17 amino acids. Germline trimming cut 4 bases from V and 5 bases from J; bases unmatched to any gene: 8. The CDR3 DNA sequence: TGCGCCAGCAGCGTCGGGACTAGCGGGAGGGCCGGGGAGACCCAGTACTTC. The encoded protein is CASSVGTSGRAGETQYF.

This CDR3 is CASSQDILSEGQFF. The CDR3 region has the DNA TGCGCCAGCAGCCAAGATATTCTGTCGGAAGGGCAGTTCTTC. The chain has TRBV4-3 and TRBJ2-1; D uncertain. CDR3 length equals 14 residues. V shed 0 bases and J shed 12 bases, with 15 bases lying between them. In germline, CDR1 is LGHNA, CDR2 YSLEER.

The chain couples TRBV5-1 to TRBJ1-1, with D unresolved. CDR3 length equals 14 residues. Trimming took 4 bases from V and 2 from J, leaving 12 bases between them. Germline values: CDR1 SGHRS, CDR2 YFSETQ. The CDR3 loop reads CASSALEANTEAFF. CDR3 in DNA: TGCGCCAGCAGCGCCCTTGAGGCAAACACTGAAGCTTTCTTT.

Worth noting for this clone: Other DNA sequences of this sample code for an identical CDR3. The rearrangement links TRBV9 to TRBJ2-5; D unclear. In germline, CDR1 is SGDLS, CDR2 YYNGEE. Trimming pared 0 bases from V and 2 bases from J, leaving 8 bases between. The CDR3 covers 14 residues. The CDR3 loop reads CASSVGVSQETQYF. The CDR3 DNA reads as TGTGCCAGCAGCGTAGGTGTTAGTCAAGAGACCCAGTACTTC.

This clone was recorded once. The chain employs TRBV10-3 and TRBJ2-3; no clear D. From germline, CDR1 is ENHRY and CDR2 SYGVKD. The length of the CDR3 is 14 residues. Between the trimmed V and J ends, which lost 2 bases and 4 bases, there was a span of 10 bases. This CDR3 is CAISESELADTQYF. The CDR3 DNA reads TGTGCCATCAGTGAGAGTGAGTTAGCAGATACGCAGTATTTT.

CDR3 DNA: TGTGCCAGCAGCTTCACATTTAGCGGGGAGCTGTTTTTT. It is translated as CASSFTFSGELFF. The chain couples TRBV11-3 to TRBJ2-2, with D uncertain. V lost 3 bases and J 7 bases, leaving 9 bases between the germline ends. Germline CDR1 and CDR2: SGHNT and YENEEA. CDR3 size: 13 residues.

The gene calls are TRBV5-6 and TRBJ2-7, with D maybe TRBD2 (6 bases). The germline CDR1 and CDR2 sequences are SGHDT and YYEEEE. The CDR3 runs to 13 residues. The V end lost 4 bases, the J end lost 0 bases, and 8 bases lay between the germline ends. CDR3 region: CASSPGSSYEQYF. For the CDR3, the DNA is TGTGCCAGCAGCCCCGGGAGCTCCTACGAGCAGTACTTC.

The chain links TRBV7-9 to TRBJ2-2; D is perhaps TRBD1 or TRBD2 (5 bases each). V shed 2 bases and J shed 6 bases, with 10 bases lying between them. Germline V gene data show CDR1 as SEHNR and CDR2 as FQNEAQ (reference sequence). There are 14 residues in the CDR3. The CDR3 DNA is TGTGCCAGCAGCTTACGGGGCTTAGCCGGGGAGCTGTTTTTT. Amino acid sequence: CASSLRGLAGELFF. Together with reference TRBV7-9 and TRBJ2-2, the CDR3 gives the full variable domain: DTGVSQNPRHKITKRGQNVTFRCDPISEHNRLYWYRQTLGQGPEFLTYFQNEAQLEKSRLLSDRFSAERPKGSFSTLEIQRTEQGDSAMYLCASSLRGLAGELFFGEGSRLTVL.

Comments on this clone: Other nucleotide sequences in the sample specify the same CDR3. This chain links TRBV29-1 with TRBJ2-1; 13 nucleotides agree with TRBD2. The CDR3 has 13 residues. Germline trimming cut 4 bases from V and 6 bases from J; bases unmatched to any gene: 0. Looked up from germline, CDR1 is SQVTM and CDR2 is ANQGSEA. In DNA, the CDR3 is TGCAGCGTTGGGACTAGCGGGAGCAATGAGCAGTTCTTC. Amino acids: CSVGTSGSNEQFF.

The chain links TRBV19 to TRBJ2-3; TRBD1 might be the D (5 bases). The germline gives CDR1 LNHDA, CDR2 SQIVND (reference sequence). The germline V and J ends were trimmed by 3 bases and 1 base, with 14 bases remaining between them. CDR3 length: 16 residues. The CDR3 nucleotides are TGTGCCAGTAGTATTTTCCCACAAGGGGGCACAGATACGCAGTATTTT. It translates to CASSIFPQGGTDTQYF.

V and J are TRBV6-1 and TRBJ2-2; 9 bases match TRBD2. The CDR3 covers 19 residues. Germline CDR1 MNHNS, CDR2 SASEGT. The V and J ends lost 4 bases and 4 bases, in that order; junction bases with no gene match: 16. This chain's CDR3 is CASSGPGTSSERRTGELFF. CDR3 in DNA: TGTGCCAGCAGTGGCCCCGGGACTAGCTCAGAACGGCGCACCGGGGAGCTGTTTTTT.

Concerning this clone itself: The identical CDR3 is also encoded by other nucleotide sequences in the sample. The CDR3 DNA sequence: TGCGCCAGCAGCTTGGCCACAGGGACTCTCGGCGAGCAGTACTTC. Protein: CASSLATGTLGEQYF. This chain uses TRBV5-1 with TRBJ2-7; D tentatively fits TRBD1 or TRBD2 (6 bases each). The CDR3 runs 15 residues. V was cut by 0 bases and J by 6 bases, with 16 bases left in between. The germline CDR1 and CDR2 sequences are SGHRS and YFSETQ. Filled out from reference TRBV5-1 and TRBJ2-7, the complete variable domain reads KAGVTQTPRYLIKTRGQQVTLSCSPISGHRSVSWYQQTPGQGLQFLFEYFSETQRNKGNFPGRFSGRQFSNSRSEMNVSTLELGDSALYLCASSLATGTLGEQYFGPGTRLTVT.

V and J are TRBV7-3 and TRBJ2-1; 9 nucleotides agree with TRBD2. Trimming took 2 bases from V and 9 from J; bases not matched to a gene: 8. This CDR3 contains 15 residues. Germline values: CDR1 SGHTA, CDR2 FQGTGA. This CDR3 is CASSLQASGMGEQFF. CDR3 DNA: TGTGCCAGCAGCTTACAGGCTAGCGGGATGGGTGAGCAGTTCTTC.

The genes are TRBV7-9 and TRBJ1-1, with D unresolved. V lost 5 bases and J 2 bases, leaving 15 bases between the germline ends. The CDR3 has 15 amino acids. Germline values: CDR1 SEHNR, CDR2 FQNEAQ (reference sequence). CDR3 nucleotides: TGTGCCAGCAGCCGACCCGAGCACGTTAACACTGAAGCTTTCTTT. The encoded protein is CASSRPEHVNTEAFF.

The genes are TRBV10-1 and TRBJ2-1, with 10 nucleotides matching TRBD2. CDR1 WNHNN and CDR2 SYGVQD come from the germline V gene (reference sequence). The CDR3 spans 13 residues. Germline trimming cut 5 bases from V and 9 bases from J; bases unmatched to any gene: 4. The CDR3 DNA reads TGCGCCAGCAGTCTAGCGGGAGAGATTGAGCAGTTCTTC. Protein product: CASSLAGEIEQFF.

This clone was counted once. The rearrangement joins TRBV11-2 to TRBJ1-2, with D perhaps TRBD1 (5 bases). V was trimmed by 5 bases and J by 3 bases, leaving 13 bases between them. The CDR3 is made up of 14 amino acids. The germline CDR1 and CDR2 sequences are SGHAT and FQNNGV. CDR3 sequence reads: CASSTTGTDYGYTF. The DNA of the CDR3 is TGTGCCAGCAGCACAACCGGGACGGACTATGGCTACACCTTC.

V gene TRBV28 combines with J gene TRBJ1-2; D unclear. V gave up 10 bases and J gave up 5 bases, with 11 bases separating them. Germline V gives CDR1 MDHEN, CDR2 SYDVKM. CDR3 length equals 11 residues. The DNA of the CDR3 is TGTGCCACCCAGGTTTCATATGGCTACACCTTC. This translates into CATQVSYGYTF.

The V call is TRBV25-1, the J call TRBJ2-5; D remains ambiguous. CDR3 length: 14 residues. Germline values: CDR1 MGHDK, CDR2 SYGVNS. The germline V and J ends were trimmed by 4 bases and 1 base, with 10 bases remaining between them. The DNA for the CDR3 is TGTGCCAGCAGTGGGTTTGGTGTCCAAGAGACCCAGTACTTC. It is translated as CASSGFGVQETQYF. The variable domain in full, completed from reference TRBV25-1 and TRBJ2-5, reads EADIYQTPRYLVIGTGKKITLECSQTMGHDKMYWYQQDPGMELHLIHYSYGVNSTEKGDLSSESTVSRIRTEHFPLTLESARPSHTSQYLCASSGFGVQETQYFGPGTRLLVL.

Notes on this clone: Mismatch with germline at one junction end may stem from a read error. CDR3 sequence reads: CASSLAPLAPQVF. The CDR3 DNA is TGTGCCAGCAGCTTAGCCCCCCTGGCGCCCCAGGTCTTC. This rearrangement joins TRBV7-3 to TRBJ2-1; D is uncertain. Germline CDR1 reads SGHTA; CDR2 reads FQGTGA. The CDR3 runs to 13 residues.

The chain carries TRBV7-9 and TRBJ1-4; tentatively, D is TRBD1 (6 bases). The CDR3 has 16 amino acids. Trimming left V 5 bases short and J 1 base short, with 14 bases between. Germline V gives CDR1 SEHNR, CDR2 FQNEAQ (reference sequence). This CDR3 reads CASSTSKGGTNEKLFF. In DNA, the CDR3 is TGTGCCAGCAGCACGAGTAAAGGGGGAACTAATGAAAAACTGTTTTTT.

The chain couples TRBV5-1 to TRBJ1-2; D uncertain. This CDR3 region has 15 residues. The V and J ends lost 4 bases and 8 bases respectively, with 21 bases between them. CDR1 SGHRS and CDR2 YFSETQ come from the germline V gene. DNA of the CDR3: TGCGCCAGCAGCCCGACACCATTACAGCGGAGAGGCTACACCTTC. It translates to CASSPTPLQRRGYTF.

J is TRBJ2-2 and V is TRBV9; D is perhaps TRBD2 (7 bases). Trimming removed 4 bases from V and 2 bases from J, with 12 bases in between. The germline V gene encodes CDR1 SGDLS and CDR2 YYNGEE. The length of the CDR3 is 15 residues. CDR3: CASSFRGLNTGELFF. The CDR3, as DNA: TGTGCCAGCAGCTTCAGGGGACTAAACACCGGGGAGCTGTTTTTT.